The rows below give T cell receptor beta chains drawn from one sample of a study of Ad26.COV2.S vaccination and SARS-CoV-2 variants. Assay: immunoSEQ multiplex PCR; the TCRdb copy retains only in-frame clones and omits some. The top ten clones hold around 13% of a sample with 500,000 or so clones, 87% of them seen once. The sequencing here drew on peripheral blood, taken in a trial of Ad26.COV2.S vaccine versus placebo. These receptors all stem from a person between 18 and 60 years old who received the Ad26.COV2.S COVID-19 vaccine or a placebo. Both conserved end residues are part of each CDR3.

j_gene: TRBJ1-2
v_gene: TRBV28
CDR3aa: CASSPNRGGGYTF

j_gene: TRBJ2-7
v_gene: TRBV30
CDR3aa: CAWSGWAGSYEQYF

j_gene: TRBJ1-3
v_gene: TRBV30
CDR3aa: CAWSSANVRNTIYF

j_gene: TRBJ2-3
v_gene: TRBV24-1
CDR3aa: CATSETGAPADTQYF

j_gene: TRBJ2-5
v_gene: TRBV24-1
CDR3aa: CATSDPGVGGQETQYF

j_gene: TRBJ1-5
v_gene: TRBV12-5
CDR3aa: CASGLVMRPQHF

j_gene: TRBJ1-1
v_gene: TRBV5-1
CDR3aa: CASRTGQWNTEAFF

j_gene: TRBJ1-2
v_gene: TRBV5-1
CDR3aa: CASSLDVQNYGYTF

j_gene: TRBJ1-1
v_gene: TRBV3-1/TRBV3-2
CDR3aa: CASSQKRQGAAEAFF

j_gene: TRBJ2-6
v_gene: TRBV3-1/TRBV3-2
CDR3aa: CASSQSRSLSGANVLTF

j_gene: TRBJ1-2
v_gene: TRBV30
CDR3aa: CAWSVSHTNYGYTF

j_gene: TRBJ2-3
v_gene: TRBV6-1
CDR3aa: CASSERARVADTQYF

j_gene: TRBJ2-1
v_gene: TRBV7-2
CDR3aa: CASSLVGREGHQFF

j_gene: TRBJ1-5
v_gene: TRBV19
CDR3aa: CASSIWLGTGNQPQHF

j_gene: TRBJ1-5
v_gene: TRBV29-1
CDR3aa: CSVQGYSNQPQHF

j_gene: TRBJ2-7
v_gene: TRBV30
CDR3aa: CAWSSSGGDEQYF

j_gene: TRBJ2-1
v_gene: TRBV3-1/TRBV3-2
CDR3aa: CASSRGRAMVDEQFF

j_gene: TRBJ2-3
v_gene: TRBV6-6
CDR3aa: CASSYSTGTIADTQYF